The 17 T cell receptor beta chains reported below all come from one sample, sequenced in a study of a mutant IDH1 vaccine in newly diagnosed glioma. Time point reported: week 5, during vaccination. Every vaccine dose comprised 300 ug of mutant IDH1 20-mer peptide plus topical imiquimod. Data came from immunoSEQ multiplex PCR; TCRdb stores just in-frame clones and leaves some out. The sample carries 53,000 or so clones, just under 80% recorded once. No cognate antigen is known for these TCRs. The sample was PBMCs, taken from a glioma patient whose treatment included an IDH1 peptide vaccine. Receptor source: a man aged 45-65 years with glioma.

The sample holds one count of this clone. The rearrangement joins TRBV19 to TRBJ2-1, with D possibly being TRBD2 (6 bases). The CDR3 is 15 residues long. Trimming removed 7 bases from V and 4 bases from J, with 17 bases in between. Germline V gives CDR1 LNHDA, CDR2 SQIVND (reference sequence). CDR3 in DNA: TGTGCCAGTAAATCGGGACTCAATGTTTACAATGAGCAGTTCTTC. This codes for CASKSGLNVYNEQFF.

V and J are TRBV7-9 and TRBJ2-7; 7 bases map to TRBD2. V lost 5 bases and J lost 6; bases outside the gene matches: 16. This CDR3 region has 16 residues. The germline gives CDR1 SEHNR, CDR2 FQNEAQ (reference sequence). CDR3 DNA sequence: TGTGCCAGCAGCCTCGGGCTGAGCGGGGCGGTAGGCGAGCAGTACTTC. Protein sequence: CASSLGLSGAVGEQYF.

The genes are TRBV9 and TRBJ2-5, with D uncertain. Trimming shortened V by 4 bases and J by 1 base, and 14 bases separated the two germline ends. The CDR3 covers 15 residues. Germline V gene sequence: CDR1 SGDLS, CDR2 YYNGEE. CDR3 sequence: CASSPLTALQETQYF. CDR3 bases: TGTGCCAGCAGCCCCCTCACGGCTCTCCAAGAGACCCAGTACTTC.

The chain recombines TRBV5-1 with TRBJ2-3; the D is unclear. Trimming stripped 1 base from V and 1 base from J, with 4 bases between. The CDR3 covers 13 residues. Per germline, CDR1 SGHRS and CDR2 YFSETQ. Here the CDR3 reads CASSLFRTDTQYF. Written as DNA, the CDR3 is TGCGCCAGCAGCTTGTTCCGCACAGATACGCAGTATTTT.

V gene TRBV5-6 combines with J gene TRBJ1-1, with 8 positions matching TRBD1. Germline loops: CDR1 SGHDT, CDR2 YYEEEE. This CDR3 region has 16 residues. The V and J ends lost 4 bases and 1 base, in that order; junction bases with no gene match: 9. CDR3 bases: TGTGCCAGCAGCCGCCCCTCAGGGGGCGGGAACACTGAAGCTTTCTTT. This translates into CASSRPSGGGNTEAFF. Complete variable domain (other parts from reference TRBV5-6 and TRBJ1-1): DAGVTQSPTHLIKTRGQQVTLRCSPKSGHDTVSWYQQALGQGPQFIFQYYEEEERQRGNFPDRFSGHQFPNYSSELNVNALLLGDSALYLCASSRPSGGGNTEAFFGQGTRLTVV.

V gene TRBV6-1 combines with J gene TRBJ1-1, with no clear D. Germline V gene sequence: CDR1 MNHNS, CDR2 SASEGT. V was pared by 1 base and J by 7 bases, with 7 bases between. The CDR3 runs to 12 residues. CDR3 DNA: TGTGCCAGCAGTGAAGACAGAATTGAAGCTTTCTTT. It encodes CASSEDRIEAFF.

V usage is TRBV2 and J usage is TRBJ1-1; possible D gene TRBD1, 6 bases. V gave up 10 bases and J gave up 5 bases, with 17 bases separating them. The CDR3 length is 13 residues. In germline, CDR1 is SNHLY, CDR2 FYNNEI. CDR3: CATRPTRGTEAFF. CDR3 nucleotide sequence: TGTGCCACCCGGCCGACTAGGGGGACTGAAGCTTTCTTT.

This chain uses TRBV7-9 with TRBJ2-3; D is perhaps TRBD2 (5 bases). Per germline, CDR1 SEHNR and CDR2 FQNEAQ (reference sequence). The CDR3 has 16 amino acids. Between the trimmed V and J ends, which lost 5 bases and 0 bases, there was a span of 15 bases. The CDR3 spells CASSTPREDSTDTQYF. Here the CDR3 DNA reads TGTGCCAGCAGCACCCCCCGGGAAGATAGCACAGATACGCAGTATTTT.

This clone showed up just a few times. The V call is TRBV27, the J call TRBJ1-1; D remains unclear. Germline V CDR1 and CDR2: MNHEY, SMNVEV (reference sequence). The CDR3 spans 13 residues. The V end lost 6 bases, the J end lost 0 bases, and 8 bases lay between the germline ends. This chain's CDR3 is CASRNDLNTEAFF. For the CDR3, the DNA is TGTGCCAGCAGGAACGACCTGAACACTGAAGCTTTCTTT.

This rearrangement joins TRBV4-2 to TRBJ2-1; TRBD2 matches at 8 bases. This CDR3 comprises 16 residues. Germline CDR1 and CDR2: LGHNA and YNFKEQ. V was clipped by 0 bases and J by 8 bases; unmatched bases: 9. CDR3: CASSQDIGPGGDEQFF. As DNA, the CDR3 is TGTGCCAGCAGCCAAGATATCGGCCCGGGAGGGGATGAGCAGTTCTTC.

The chain links TRBV7-9 to TRBJ2-2, with TRBD2 matching 7 bases. The CDR3 has 15 residues. The V segment lost 3 bases and the J segment 5 bases; nucleotides outside the gene matches: 6. CDR1 and CDR2 from the germline V gene are SEHNR and FQNEAQ (reference sequence). The CDR3 loop is CASSLRQRETGELFF. In nucleotides, the CDR3 is TGTGCCAGCAGCTTGAGACAGCGGGAAACCGGGGAGCTGTTTTTT.

This rearrangement joins TRBV14 to TRBJ1-6, with 10 nucleotides matching TRBD1. Germline-derived CDR1 and CDR2 are SGHDN and FVKESK. CDR3 length: 15 residues. Trimming cost V 4 bases and J 10 bases; bases outside gene matches: 7. The CDR3 nucleotides read TGTGCCAGCAGCCTAGCGACAGGGGGCTTATCACCCCTCCACTTT. Translating gives CASSLATGGLSPLHF.

The genes are TRBV4-1 and TRBJ2-5; TRBD2 matches 12 bases. The CDR3 is 16 amino acids. Unmatched junction bases numbered 5, after V lost 1 base and J lost 5 bases. CDR1 and CDR2 (germline): MGHRA, YSYEKL. This CDR3 is CASSQGLAGGGETQYF. The DNA for the CDR3 is TGCGCCAGCAGCCAAGGTCTAGCGGGGGGGGGTGAGACCCAGTACTTC.

The chain employs TRBV7-2 and TRBJ2-1; D possibly corresponds to TRBD1 (6 bases). Germline V gives CDR1 SGHTA, CDR2 FQGNSA. V lost 2 bases, J lost 5 bases, and 13 bases lay in between. This CDR3 is built from 15 residues. The CDR3 loop is CASSLRDIPHNEQFF. CDR3 bases: TGTGCCAGCAGCTTACGGGACATTCCCCACAATGAGCAGTTCTTC. Filled out from reference TRBV7-2 and TRBJ2-1, the complete variable domain reads GAGVSQSPSNKVTEKGKDVELRCDPISGHTALYWYRQSLGQGLEFLIYFQGNSAPDKSGLPSDRFSAERTGGSVSTLTIQRTQQEDSAVYLCASSLRDIPHNEQFFGPGTRLTVL.

The chain employs TRBV5-1 and TRBJ1-1; D is ambiguous. This CDR3 spans 16 amino acids. The V gene's germline CDR1 is SGHRS and CDR2 YFSETQ. V lost 2 bases and J lost 2, with 16 bases in between. The CDR3 loop reads CASSLIPAGGNTEAFF. For the CDR3, the DNA is TGCGCCAGCAGCTTAATCCCGGCGGGCGGAAACACTGAAGCTTTCTTT. Full variable domain (missing parts from reference TRBV5-1 and TRBJ1-1): KAGVTQTPRYLIKTRGQQVTLSCSPISGHRSVSWYQQTPGQGLQFLFEYFSETQRNKGNFPGRFSGRQFSNSRSEMNVSTLELGDSALYLCASSLIPAGGNTEAFFGQGTRLTVV.

CDR3: CASSAAGATTYEQYF. CDR3 nucleotides: TGTGCCAGCAGTGCGGCCGGGGCCACTACCTACGAGCAGTACTTC. The gene calls are TRBV6-4 and TRBJ2-7; D could derive from TRBD1 or TRBD2 (5 bases each). The CDR3 extends over 15 amino acids. Trimming shortened V by 4 bases and J by 2 bases, and 15 bases separated the two germline ends. The germline CDR1 and CDR2 sequences are MRHNA and SNTAGT.

This clone was observed a handful of times. The CDR3: CASSGLGQVTEAFF. The CDR3 DNA sequence: TGTGCCAGTAGTGGATTGGGACAGGTCACTGAAGCTTTCTTT. The V and J genes are TRBV19 and TRBJ1-1; 8 positions match TRBD1. Germline V lookup: CDR1 LNHDA, CDR2 SQIVND (reference sequence). V was pared by 5 bases and J by 4 bases, with 6 bases of the junction left unmatched. The CDR3 length is 14 residues.